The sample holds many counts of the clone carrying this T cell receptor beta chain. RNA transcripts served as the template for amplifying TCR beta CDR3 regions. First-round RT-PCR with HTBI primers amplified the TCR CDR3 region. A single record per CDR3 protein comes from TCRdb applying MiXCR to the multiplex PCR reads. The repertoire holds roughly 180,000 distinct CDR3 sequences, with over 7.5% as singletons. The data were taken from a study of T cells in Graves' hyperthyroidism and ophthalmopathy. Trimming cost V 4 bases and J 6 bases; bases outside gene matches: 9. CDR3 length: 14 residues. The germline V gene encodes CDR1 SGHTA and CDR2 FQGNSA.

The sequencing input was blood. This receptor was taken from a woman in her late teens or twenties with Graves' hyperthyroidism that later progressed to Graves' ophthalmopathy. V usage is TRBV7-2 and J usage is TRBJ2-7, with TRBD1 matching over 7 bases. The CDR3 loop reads CASSWGLDRSEQYF. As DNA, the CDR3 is TGTGCCAGCAGCTGGGGCCTGGACAGGAGCGAGCAGTACTTC.